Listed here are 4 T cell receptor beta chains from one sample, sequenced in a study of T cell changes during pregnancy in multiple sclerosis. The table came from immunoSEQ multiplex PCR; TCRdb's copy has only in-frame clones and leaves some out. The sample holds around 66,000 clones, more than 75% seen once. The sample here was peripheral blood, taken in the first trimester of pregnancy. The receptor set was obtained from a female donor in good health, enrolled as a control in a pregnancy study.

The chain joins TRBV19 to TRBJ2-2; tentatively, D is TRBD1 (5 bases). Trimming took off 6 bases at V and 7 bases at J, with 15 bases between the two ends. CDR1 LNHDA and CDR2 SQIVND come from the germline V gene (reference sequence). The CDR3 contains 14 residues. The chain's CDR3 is CASSGDSLGGELFF. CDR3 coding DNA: TGTGCCAGTAGCGGTGACAGCTTGGGCGGGGAGCTGTTTTTT.

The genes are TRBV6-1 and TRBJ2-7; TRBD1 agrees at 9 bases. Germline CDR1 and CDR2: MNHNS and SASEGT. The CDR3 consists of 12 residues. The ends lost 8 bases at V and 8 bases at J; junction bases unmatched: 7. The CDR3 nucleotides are TGTGCCAGCGACTTGGGACAGGGTCAGCAGTACTTC. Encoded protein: CASDLGQGQQYF.

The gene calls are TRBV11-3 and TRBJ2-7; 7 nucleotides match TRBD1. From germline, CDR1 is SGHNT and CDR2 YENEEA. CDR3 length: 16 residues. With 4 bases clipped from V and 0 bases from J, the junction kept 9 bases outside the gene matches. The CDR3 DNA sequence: TGTGCCAGCAGCTACCCCCGACAGGGCTACTCCTACGAGCAGTACTTC. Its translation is CASSYPRQGYSYEQYF.

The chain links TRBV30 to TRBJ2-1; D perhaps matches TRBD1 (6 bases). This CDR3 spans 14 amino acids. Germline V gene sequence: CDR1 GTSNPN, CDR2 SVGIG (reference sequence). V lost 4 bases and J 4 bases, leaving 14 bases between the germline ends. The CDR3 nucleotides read TGTGCCTGGACCGCCGGGACATATTACAATGAGCAGTTCTTC. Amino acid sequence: CAWTAGTYYNEQFF.